This entry features one TCR beta chain sequence. The antigen remains unidentified. Germline CDR1 reads LGHNT; CDR2 reads FRNRAP. Between the trimmed V and J ends, which lost 7 bases and 0 bases, there was a span of 9 bases. CDR3 length equals 13 residues. This sample stems from a study of T cell responses to AZD1222 COVID-19 vaccine. Sequencing was performed with immunoSEQ multiplex PCR; in TCRdb, only in-frame clones are kept and a portion is missing. The sample has roughly 67,000 clones, about four fifths seen once. Findings and limits, study-wide: Seropositive AZD1222 recipients at baseline numbered only five to seven. The sample set comprised mostly white British donors with more females, and clonal diversity was possibly underestimated.

V gene TRBV12-5 combines with J gene TRBJ1-1; D gene uncertain. This TCR was sampled from an adult in good health. Material: peripheral blood, obtained on day 0 of AZD1222 vaccination. CDR3 residues: CASEGYMNTEAFF. Here the CDR3 DNA reads TGTGCTAGTGAAGGATACATGAACACTGAAGCTTTCTTT.